The 12 T cell receptor beta chains below come from one sample, sequenced in a study of response to subunit inactivated influenza vaccine. TCRdb reprocessed the RT-PCR reads via MiXCR and lists one record per CDR3 protein. The sample includes 650,000 to 850,000 distinct CDR3 sequences, approximately 13% of them seen just once. Source: PBMCs from blood, taken around two weeks before vaccination. All receptors come from a man aged 45 to 65 who received an inactivated influenza vaccine.

This clonotype turned up a few times. This chain uses TRBV7-2 with TRBJ1-5; D possibly corresponds to TRBD1 (6 bases). V dropped 5 bases and J dropped 7 bases, with 15 bases sitting between them. The CDR3 runs to 14 residues. Germline lookup yields CDR1 SGHTA and CDR2 FQGNSA. The CDR3 is CASSLGGASQPQHF. CDR3 DNA sequence: TGTGCCAGCAGCCTTGGGGGGGCAAGCCAGCCCCAGCATTTT.

Many counts were recorded for this clonotype. The chain carries TRBV29-1 and TRBJ2-3, with D possibly being TRBD1 or TRBD2 (7 bases each). The CDR3 extends over 13 amino acids. The ends were cut back, 5 bases at V and 4 bases at J, with 13 bases in the middle. Germline values: CDR1 SQVTM, CDR2 ANQGSEA. The CDR3 DNA is TGCAGCGTTAGGGAGGGGGCGGCAGATACGCAGTATTTT. As protein: CSVREGAADTQYF.

This clonotype was counted a few times. The chain has TRBV5-1 and TRBJ1-6; 7 bases fit TRBD1. The CDR3 length is 15 residues. Germline V gene sequence: CDR1 SGHRS, CDR2 YFSETQ. Germline trimming cut 1 base from V and 8 bases from J; bases unmatched to any gene: 6. CDR3 residues: CASSLSGTEDSPLHF. The CDR3 bases are TGCGCCAGCAGCTTGTCCGGGACAGAAGATTCACCCCTCCACTTT.

The chain couples TRBV2 to TRBJ2-2; 8 nucleotides align to TRBD1. Germline V gene sequence: CDR1 SNHLY, CDR2 FYNNEI. The V and J ends lost 10 bases and 7 bases, in that order; junction bases with no gene match: 8. The CDR3 has 13 residues. This CDR3 is CAKRTGQDGELFF. For the CDR3, the DNA is TGTGCCAAAAGGACAGGGCAAGACGGGGAGCTGTTTTTT.

The CDR3 loop reads CASSPQGLRSYNEQFF. The CDR3 DNA sequence: TGTGCCAGCAGTCCCCAGGGCCTCCGCTCCTACAATGAGCAGTTCTTC. The rearrangement links TRBV28 to TRBJ2-1; perhaps TRBD1 as D (5 bases). The CDR3 runs 16 residues. The germline V gene encodes CDR1 MDHEN and CDR2 SYDVKM. Trimming pared 5 bases from V and 0 bases from J, leaving 14 bases between.

The chain links TRBV7-8 to TRBJ2-5, with D possibly TRBD1 on 6 matching bases. V was trimmed by 5 bases and J by 4 bases, leaving 11 bases between them. This CDR3 is 13 amino acids long. Germline assignment: CDR1 SGHVS and CDR2 FQNEAQ. The CDR3 DNA reads as TGTGCCAGCAGCATGGACAGTCGAGAGACCCAGTACTTC. This encodes CASSMDSRETQYF.

The rearrangement links TRBV12-3 or TRBV12-4 to TRBJ2-3; the D gene is possibly TRBD1 (6 bases). V lost 6 bases to trimming and J lost 0 bases, with 13 bases between them. CDR3 length: 15 amino acids. For the CDR3, the DNA is TGTGCCAGCAGCCGAGACAGGTTCAGCACAGATACGCAGTATTTT. Its protein is CASSRDRFSTDTQYF.

The V gene is TRBV3-1, the J gene TRBJ2-1; D not resolved. Germline V gives CDR1 LGHDT, CDR2 YNNKEL (reference sequence). The CDR3 has 17 amino acids. Deletions cut 0 bases from V and 2 bases from J, with 14 bases between. The CDR3 region has the DNA TGTGCCAGCAGCCAAGAACGCGTTCGGGCGACCTACAATGAGCAGTTCTTC. Translating it yields CASSQERVRATYNEQFF.

This clonotype was counted between two and nine times. This chain connects TRBV6-2 or TRBV6-3 to TRBJ2-7; D is perhaps TRBD1 (7 bases). Trimming took off 6 bases at V and 2 bases at J, with 23 bases between the two ends. Germline lookup yields CDR1 MNHEY and CDR2 SVGEGT. This CDR3 has 17 residues. The CDR3 nucleotides read TGTGCCAGCAGCTCCGAGGGAGGACAGGTGGCCCCCTACGAGCAGTACTTC. Its translation: CASSSEGGQVAPYEQYF.

This chain joins TRBV4-2 and TRBJ1-2; the D is unclear. The V end lost 4 bases, the J end lost 7 bases, and 16 bases lay between the germline ends. The CDR3 runs 14 residues. The germline CDR1 and CDR2 sequences are LGHNA and YNFKEQ. This CDR3 reads CASSPRGFGGGYTF. The CDR3 DNA follows: TGTGCCAGCAGCCCCAGAGGCTTCGGAGGTGGCTACACCTTC.

This clonotype was seen a handful of times. The chain uses TRBV12-3 or TRBV12-4 and TRBJ1-2, with TRBD1 identical over 7 bases. The CDR3 spans 15 residues. V lost 6 bases to trimming and J lost 0 bases; unmatched junction nucleotides: 7. The DNA of the CDR3 is TGTGCCAGCAGCAAACGACAGGGATCTAACTATGGCTACACCTTC. This gives the protein CASSKRQGSNYGYTF.

In this sample, this clonotype turned up many times. The chain recombines TRBV20-1 with TRBJ1-5; 7 bases are a match to TRBD1. Germline V gene lookup returns CDR1 DFQATT and CDR2 SNEGSKA (reference sequence). The CDR3 extends over 14 amino acids. J gave up 3 bases and V 5 bases, and 7 bases lay outside the gene matches. As DNA, the CDR3 is TGCAGTGCTGTGACAGGGTGGAACAATCAGCCCCAGCATTTT. Amino acids: CSAVTGWNNQPQHF.